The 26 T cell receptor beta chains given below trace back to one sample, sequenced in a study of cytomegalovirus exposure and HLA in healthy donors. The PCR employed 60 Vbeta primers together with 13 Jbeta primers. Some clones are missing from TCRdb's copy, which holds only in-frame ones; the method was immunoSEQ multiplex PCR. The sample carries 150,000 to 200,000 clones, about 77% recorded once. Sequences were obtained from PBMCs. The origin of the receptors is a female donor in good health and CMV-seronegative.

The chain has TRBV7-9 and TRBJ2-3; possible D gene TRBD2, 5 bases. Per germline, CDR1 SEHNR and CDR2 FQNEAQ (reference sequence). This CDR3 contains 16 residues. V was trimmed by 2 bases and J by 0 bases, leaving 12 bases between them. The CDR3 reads CASSLSSHGSTDTQYF. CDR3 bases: TGTGCCAGCAGCTTATCTAGCCACGGTAGCACAGATACGCAGTATTTT. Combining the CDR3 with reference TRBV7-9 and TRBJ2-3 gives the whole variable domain DTGVSQNPRHKITKRGQNVTFRCDPISEHNRLYWYRQTLGQGPEFLTYFQNEAQLEKSRLLSDRFSAERPKGSFSTLEIQRTEQGDSAMYLCASSLSSHGSTDTQYFGPGTRLTVL.

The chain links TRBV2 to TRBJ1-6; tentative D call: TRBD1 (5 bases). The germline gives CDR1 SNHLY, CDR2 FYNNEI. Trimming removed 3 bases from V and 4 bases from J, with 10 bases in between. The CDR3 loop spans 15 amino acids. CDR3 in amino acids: CASSEAGSYNSPLHF. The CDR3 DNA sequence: TGTGCCAGCAGTGAGGCAGGGTCGTATAATTCACCCCTCCACTTT.

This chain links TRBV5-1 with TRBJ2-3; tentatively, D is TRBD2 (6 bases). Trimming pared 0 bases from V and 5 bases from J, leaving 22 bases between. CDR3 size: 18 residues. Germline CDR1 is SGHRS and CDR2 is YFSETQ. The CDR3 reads CASSLGSVSGPWGDTQYF. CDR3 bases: TGCGCCAGCAGCTTGGGCTCGGTGAGCGGGCCATGGGGAGATACGCAGTATTTT.

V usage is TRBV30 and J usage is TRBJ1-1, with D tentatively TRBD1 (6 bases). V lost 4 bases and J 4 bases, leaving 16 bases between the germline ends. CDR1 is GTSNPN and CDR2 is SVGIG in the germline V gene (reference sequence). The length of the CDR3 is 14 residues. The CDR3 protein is CAWISRGRGTEAFF. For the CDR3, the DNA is TGTGCCTGGATATCCAGGGGTCGGGGCACTGAAGCTTTCTTT.

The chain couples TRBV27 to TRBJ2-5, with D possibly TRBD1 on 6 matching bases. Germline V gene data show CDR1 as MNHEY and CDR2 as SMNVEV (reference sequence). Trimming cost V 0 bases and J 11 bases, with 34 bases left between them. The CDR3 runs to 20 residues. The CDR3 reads CASSLSPLSSETGAGSEQYF. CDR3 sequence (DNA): TGTGCCAGCAGTTTATCTCCATTATCTTCCGAGACAGGTGCTGGCTCTGAGCAGTACTTC.

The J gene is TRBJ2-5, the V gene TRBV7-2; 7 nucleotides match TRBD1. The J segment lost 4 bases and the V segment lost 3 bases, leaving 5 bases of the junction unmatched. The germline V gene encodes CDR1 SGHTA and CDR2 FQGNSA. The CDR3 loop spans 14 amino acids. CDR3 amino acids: CASSLRGLGETQYF. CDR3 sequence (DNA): TGTGCCAGCAGCTTGAGGGGGCTGGGAGAGACCCAGTACTTC.

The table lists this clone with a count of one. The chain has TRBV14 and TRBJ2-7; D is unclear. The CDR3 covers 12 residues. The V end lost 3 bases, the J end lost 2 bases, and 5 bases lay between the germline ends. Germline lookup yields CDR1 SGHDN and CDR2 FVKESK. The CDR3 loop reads CASSHVAYEQYF. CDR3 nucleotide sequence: TGTGCCAGCAGCCATGTCGCCTACGAGCAGTACTTC.

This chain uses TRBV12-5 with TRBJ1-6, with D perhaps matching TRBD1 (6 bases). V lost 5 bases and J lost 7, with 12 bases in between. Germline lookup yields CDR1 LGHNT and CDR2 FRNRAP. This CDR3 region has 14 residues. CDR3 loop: CASGLGQPNSPLHF. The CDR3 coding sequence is TGTGCTAGTGGTCTCGGACAGCCGAATTCACCCCTCCACTTT.

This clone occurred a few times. In nucleotides, the CDR3 is TGTGCCAGCAGTTCCCCAGCTAGCGGCAGATACAATGAGCAGTTCTTC. Its translation is CASSSPASGRYNEQFF. The chain uses TRBV28 and TRBJ2-1; 7 bases align to TRBD2. The CDR3 contains 16 residues. Trimming at V came to 4 bases and at J to 4 bases, leaving 10 bases not matched to a gene. CDR1 is MDHEN and CDR2 is SYDVKM in the germline V gene.

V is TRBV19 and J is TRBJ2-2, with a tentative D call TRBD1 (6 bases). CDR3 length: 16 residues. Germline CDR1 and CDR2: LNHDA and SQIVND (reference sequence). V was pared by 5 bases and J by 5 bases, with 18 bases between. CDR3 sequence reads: CASSPGARGYTGELFF. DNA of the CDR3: TGTGCCAGTAGTCCAGGGGCGAGGGGGTATACCGGGGAGCTGTTTTTT.

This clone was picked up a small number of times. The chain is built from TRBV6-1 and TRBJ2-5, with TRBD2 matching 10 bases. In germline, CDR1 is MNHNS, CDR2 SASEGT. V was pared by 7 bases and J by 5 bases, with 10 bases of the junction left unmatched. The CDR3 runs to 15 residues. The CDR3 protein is CASNPGTSVGETQYF. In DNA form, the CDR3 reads TGTGCCAGCAATCCCGGGACTAGCGTGGGGGAGACCCAGTACTTC.

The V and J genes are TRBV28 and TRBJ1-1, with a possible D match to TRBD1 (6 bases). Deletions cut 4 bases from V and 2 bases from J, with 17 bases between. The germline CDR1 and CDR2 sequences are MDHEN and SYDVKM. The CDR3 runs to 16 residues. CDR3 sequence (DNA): TGTGCCAGCAGTTATGAGAGGGGGGGTACTAACACTGAAGCTTTCTTT. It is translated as CASSYERGGTNTEAFF.

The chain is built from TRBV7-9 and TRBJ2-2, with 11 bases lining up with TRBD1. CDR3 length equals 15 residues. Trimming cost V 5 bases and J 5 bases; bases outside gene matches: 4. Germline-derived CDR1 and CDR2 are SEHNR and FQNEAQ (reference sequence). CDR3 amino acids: CASSRGTGGTGELFF. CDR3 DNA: TGTGCCAGCAGCAGAGGGACAGGGGGAACCGGGGAGCTGTTTTTT.

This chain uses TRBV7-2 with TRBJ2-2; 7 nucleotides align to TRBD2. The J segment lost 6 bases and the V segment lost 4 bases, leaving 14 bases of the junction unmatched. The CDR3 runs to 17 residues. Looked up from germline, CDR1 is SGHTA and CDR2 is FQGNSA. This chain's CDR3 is CASSSAPGGSLSGELFF. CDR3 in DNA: TGTGCCAGCAGCTCGGCACCGGGAGGCTCCCTATCCGGGGAGCTGTTTTTT.

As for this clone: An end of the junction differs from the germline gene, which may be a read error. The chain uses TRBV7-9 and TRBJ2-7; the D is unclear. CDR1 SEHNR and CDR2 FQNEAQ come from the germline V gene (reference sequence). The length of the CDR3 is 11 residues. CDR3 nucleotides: TGTTCCAGCAGCAAGTGGAGCGAGCAGTACTTC. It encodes CSSSKWSEQYF.

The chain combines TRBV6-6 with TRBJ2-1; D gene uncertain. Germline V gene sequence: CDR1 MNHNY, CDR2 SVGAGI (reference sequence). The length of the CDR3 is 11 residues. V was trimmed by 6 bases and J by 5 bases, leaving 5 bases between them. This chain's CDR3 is CASSPNNEQFF. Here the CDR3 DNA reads TGTGCCAGCAGCCCAAACAATGAGCAGTTCTTC.

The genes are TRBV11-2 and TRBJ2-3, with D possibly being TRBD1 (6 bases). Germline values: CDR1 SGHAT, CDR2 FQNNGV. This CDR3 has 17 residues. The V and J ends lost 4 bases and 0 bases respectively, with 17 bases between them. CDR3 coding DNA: TGTGCCAGCAGCTGGGGGTTTCCAGGGGTGAGCACAGATACGCAGTATTTT. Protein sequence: CASSWGFPGVSTDTQYF.

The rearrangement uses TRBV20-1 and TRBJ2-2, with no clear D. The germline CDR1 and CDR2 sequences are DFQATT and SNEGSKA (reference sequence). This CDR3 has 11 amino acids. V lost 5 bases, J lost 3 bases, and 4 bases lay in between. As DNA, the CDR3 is TGCAGTGCTCCTTACACCGGGGAGCTGTTTTTT. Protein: CSAPYTGELFF.

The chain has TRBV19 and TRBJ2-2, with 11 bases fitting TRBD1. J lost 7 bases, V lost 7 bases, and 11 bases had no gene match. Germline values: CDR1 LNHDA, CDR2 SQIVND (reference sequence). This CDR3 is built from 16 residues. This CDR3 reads CASNSLGTGGIGELFF. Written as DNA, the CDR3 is TGTGCCAGTAACTCCCTGGGGACAGGGGGGATCGGGGAGCTGTTTTTT.

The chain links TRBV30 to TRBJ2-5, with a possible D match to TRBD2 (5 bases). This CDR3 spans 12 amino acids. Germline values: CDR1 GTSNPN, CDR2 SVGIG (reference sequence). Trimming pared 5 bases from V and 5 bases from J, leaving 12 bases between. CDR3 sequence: CAWEGGAETQYF. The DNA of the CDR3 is TGTGCCTGGGAGGGTGGAGCGGAGACCCAGTACTTC.

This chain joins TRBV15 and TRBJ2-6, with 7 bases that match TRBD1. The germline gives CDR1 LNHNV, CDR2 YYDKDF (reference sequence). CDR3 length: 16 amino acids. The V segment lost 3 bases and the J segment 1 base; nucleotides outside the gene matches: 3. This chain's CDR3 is CATSRNRGSGANVLTF. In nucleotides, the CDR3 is TGTGCCACCAGCAGGAACAGGGGTTCTGGGGCCAACGTCCTGACTTTC.

In DNA, the CDR3 is TGTGCCAGCAGCGGATGGGGCGGATCCTACGAGCAGTACTTC. It yields the protein CASSGWGGSYEQYF. V gene TRBV9 combines with J gene TRBJ2-7; weak D call: TRBD1 (5 bases). Germline CDR1 reads SGDLS; CDR2 reads YYNGEE. Trimming pared 3 bases from V and 1 base from J, leaving 11 bases between. The CDR3 covers 14 residues.

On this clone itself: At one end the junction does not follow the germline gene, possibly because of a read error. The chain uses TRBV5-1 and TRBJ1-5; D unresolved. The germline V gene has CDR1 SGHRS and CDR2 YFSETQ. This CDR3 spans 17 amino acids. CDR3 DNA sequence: TGCGACAGCAGCTTGCTTAGCCTAACCGCCCTCAATCAGCCCCAGCATTTT. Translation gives CDSSLLSLTALNQPQHF.

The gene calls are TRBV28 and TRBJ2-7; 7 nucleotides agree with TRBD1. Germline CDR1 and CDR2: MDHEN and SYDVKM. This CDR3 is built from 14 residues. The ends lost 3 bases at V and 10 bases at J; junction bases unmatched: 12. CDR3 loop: CASSLGDRPNKQYF. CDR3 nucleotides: TGTGCCAGCAGTTTGGGGGACAGACCCAATAAACAGTACTTC.

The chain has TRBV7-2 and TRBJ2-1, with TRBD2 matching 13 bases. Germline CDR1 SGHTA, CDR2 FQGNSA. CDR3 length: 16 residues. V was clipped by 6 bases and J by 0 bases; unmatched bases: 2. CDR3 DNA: TGTGCCAGCAGATGGACTAGCGGGAGCTCCTACAATGAGCAGTTCTTC. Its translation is CASRWTSGSSYNEQFF.

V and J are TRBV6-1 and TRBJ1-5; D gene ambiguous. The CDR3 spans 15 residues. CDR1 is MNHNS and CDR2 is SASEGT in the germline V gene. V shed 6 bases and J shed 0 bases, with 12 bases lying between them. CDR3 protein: CASRTVHLSNQPQHF. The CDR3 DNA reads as TGTGCCAGCAGAACAGTTCACCTTAGCAATCAGCCCCAGCATTTT.